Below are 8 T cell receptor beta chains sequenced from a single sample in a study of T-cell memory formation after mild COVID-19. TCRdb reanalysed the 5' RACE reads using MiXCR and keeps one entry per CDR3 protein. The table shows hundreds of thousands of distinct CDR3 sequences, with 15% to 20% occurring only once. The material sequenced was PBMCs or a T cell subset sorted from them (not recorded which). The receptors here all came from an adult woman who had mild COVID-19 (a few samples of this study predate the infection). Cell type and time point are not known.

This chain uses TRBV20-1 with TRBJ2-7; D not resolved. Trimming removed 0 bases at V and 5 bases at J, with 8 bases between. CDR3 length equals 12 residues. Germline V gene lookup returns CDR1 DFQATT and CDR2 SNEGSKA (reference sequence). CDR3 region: CSARDLRNEQYF. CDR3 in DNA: TGCAGTGCTAGAGATCTGCGGAACGAGCAGTACTTC.

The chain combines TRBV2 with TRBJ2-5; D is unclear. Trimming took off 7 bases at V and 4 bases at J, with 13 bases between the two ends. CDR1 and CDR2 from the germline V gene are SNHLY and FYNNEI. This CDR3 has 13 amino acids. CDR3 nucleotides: TGTGCCAGCAAGAAGTCGTTCTTAGAGACCCAGTACTTC. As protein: CASKKSFLETQYF.

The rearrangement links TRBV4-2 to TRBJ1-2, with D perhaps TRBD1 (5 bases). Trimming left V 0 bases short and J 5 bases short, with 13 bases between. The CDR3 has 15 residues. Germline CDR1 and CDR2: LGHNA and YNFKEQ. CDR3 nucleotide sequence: TGTGCCAGCAGCCAAGATCAGTCAGGGCCTTATGGCTACACCTTC. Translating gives CASSQDQSGPYGYTF.

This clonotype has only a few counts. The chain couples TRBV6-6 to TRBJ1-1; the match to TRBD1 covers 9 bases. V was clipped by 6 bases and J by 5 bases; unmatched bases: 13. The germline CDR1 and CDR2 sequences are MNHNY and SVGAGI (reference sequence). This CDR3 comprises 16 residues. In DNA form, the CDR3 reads TGTGCCAGCAGCAACAAAGGGACAGGGATGAGGACTGAAGCTTTCTTT. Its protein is CASSNKGTGMRTEAFF.

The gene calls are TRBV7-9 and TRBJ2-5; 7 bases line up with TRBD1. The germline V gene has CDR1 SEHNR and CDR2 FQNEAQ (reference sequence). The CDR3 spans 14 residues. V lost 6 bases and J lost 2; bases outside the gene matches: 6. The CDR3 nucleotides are TGTGCCAGCAGAAAACCGGGACAGCAAGAGACCCAGTACTTC. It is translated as CASRKPGQQETQYF.

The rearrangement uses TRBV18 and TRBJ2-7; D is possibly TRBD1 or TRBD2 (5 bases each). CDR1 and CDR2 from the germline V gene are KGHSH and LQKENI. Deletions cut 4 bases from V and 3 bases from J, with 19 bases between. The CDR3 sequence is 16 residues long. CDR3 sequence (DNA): TGTGCCAGCTCACTTGGCTGGGACGGGGAGATCTACGAGCAGTACTTC. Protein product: CASSLGWDGEIYEQYF.

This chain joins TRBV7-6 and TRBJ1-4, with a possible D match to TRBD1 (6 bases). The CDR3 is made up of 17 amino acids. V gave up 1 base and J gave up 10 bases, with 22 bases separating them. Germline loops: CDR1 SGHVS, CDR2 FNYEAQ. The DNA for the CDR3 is TGTGCCAGCAGCTTAGAATTTAGGACAGCGCGAACTGGAAAACTGTTTTTT. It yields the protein CASSLEFRTARTGKLFF. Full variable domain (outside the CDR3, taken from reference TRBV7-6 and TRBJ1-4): GAGVSQSPRYKVTKRGQDVALRCDPISGHVSLYWYRQALGQGPEFLTYFNYEAQQDKSGLPNDRFSAERPEGSISTLTIQRTEQRDSAMYRCASSLEFRTARTGKLFFGSGTQLSVL.

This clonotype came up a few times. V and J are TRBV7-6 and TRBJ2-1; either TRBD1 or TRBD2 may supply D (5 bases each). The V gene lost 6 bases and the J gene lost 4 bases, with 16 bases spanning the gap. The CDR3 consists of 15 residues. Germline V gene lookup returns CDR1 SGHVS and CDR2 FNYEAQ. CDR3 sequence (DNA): TGTGCCAGCAGGTCCCGGGACCAGATTTACAATGAGCAGTTCTTC. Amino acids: CASRSRDQIYNEQFF.